This is a list of T cell receptor beta chains from one sample in a study of CD8 T cells in ankylosing spondylitis. One entry per CDR3 protein results from TCRdb running MiXCR on the 5' RACE reads. The table includes 200,000 to 300,000 distinct CDR3 sequences, 8.2% detected once. Input material: blood, either unsorted or a sorted T cell fraction (not recorded which). These receptor sequences come from a female donor with ankylosing spondylitis or in good health (not recorded which). CDR3s include the opening cysteine and the closing phenylalanine or tryptophan. The order of the fields is D gene, clone size, V gene, J gene, CDR3 DNA, CDR3 protein. D genes are given only for firm matches. Rows may omit the clone size; those that give it use once, few, many or a size class.

d_gene: -
abundance: -
v_gene: TRBV20-1
j_gene: TRBJ2-7
CDR3nt: TGCAGTGCTAGAGATCGACTAGTCCCCTCCTACGAGCAGTACTTC
CDR3aa: CSARDRLVPSYEQYF

d_gene: -
abundance: many
v_gene: TRBV29-1
j_gene: TRBJ2-3
CDR3nt: TGCAGCGTTGAAGAGGTAGCTGGAGATACGCAGTATTTT
CDR3aa: CSVEEVAGDTQYF

d_gene: -
abundance: many
v_gene: TRBV4-3
j_gene: TRBJ1-1
CDR3nt: TGCGCCAGCAGCCAATATTTGGGGCGGGGCACCTTAAACGCTGAAGCTTTCTTT
CDR3aa: CASSQYLGRGTLNAEAFF

d_gene: -
abundance: many
v_gene: TRBV20-1
j_gene: TRBJ2-1
CDR3nt: TGCAGTGGAGAAGCCTACAATGAGCAGTTCTTC
CDR3aa: CSGEAYNEQFF

d_gene: TRBD2
abundance: many
v_gene: TRBV20-1
j_gene: TRBJ2-2
CDR3nt: TGCAGTGCCACGACTAGCGGACCGAACACCGGGGAGCTGTTTTTT
CDR3aa: CSATTSGPNTGELFF

d_gene: -
abundance: few
v_gene: TRBV7-9
j_gene: TRBJ2-3
CDR3nt: TGTGCCAGCAGCCGAAGAATGACGGACACAGATACGCAGTATTTT
CDR3aa: CASSRRMTDTDTQYF

d_gene: -
abundance: many
v_gene: TRBV4-3
j_gene: TRBJ1-2
CDR3nt: TGCGCCAGCAGCCAAGATTGGAGTACTAACTATGGCTACACCTTC
CDR3aa: CASSQDWSTNYGYTF

d_gene: -
abundance: many
v_gene: TRBV7-8
j_gene: TRBJ2-2
CDR3nt: TGTGCCAGCAGCTTTTACCCCGGGGAGCTGTTTTTT
CDR3aa: CASSFYPGELFF

d_gene: -
abundance: -
v_gene: TRBV6-5
j_gene: TRBJ1-3
CDR3nt: TGTGCCAGCAGTACGGGGGGAAACACCATATATTTT
CDR3aa: CASSTGGNTIYF

d_gene: -
abundance: many
v_gene: TRBV12-5
j_gene: TRBJ2-5
CDR3nt: TGTGCTAGTGCCTCGGGACTCTCAGAGACCCAGTACTTC
CDR3aa: CASASGLSETQYF

d_gene: -
abundance: many
v_gene: TRBV7-8
j_gene: TRBJ1-2
CDR3nt: TGTGCCAGCAGGGGGATGGGGGGCGACGGCTACACCTTC
CDR3aa: CASRGMGGDGYTF

d_gene: -
abundance: few
v_gene: TRBV15
j_gene: TRBJ1-5
CDR3nt: TGTGGATTCTTGGGGGAGCATTTT
CDR3aa: CGFLGEHF

d_gene: TRBD2
abundance: -
v_gene: TRBV15
j_gene: TRBJ2-4
CDR3nt: TGTGCCACCGGCAATCGGGGGGAACTTGGCAAAAACATTCAGTACTTC
CDR3aa: CATGNRGELGKNIQYF